These T cell receptor beta chains were read from a single sample in a study of cytomegalovirus exposure and HLA in healthy donors. Method: immunoSEQ multiplex PCR; TCRdb's copy keeps in-frame clones and lacks some. The sample lists approximately 170,000 clones, 85% occurring once. The sequenced material came from PBMCs. The receptor set was obtained from a boy between 2 and 10 years old in good health and CMV-seronegative. Both conserved end residues are part of each CDR3. D genes are given only for firm matches. The listing skips clone size in some rows; elsewhere it reads once, few, many or a size class.

clone_size j_call v_call d_call cdr3_aa cdr3_nt
once TRBJ1-5 TRBV19 TRBD1 CASSITGDQPQHF TGTGCCAGTAGTATAACAGGGGACCAGCCCCAGCATTTT
NA TRBJ1-4 TRBV28 TRBD1 CASSHGQGREKLFF TGTGCCAGCAGCCATGGACAGGGTCGGGAAAAACTGTTTTTT
once TRBJ2-3 TRBV10-2 TRBD2 CASGRAGGTDTQYF TGCGCCAGCGGAAGAGCGGGAGGTACAGATACGCAGTATTTT
few TRBJ2-1 TRBV27 TRBD1 CASSPTGTGGVNEQFF TGTGCCAGCAGTCCCACCGGGACAGGGGGAGTCAATGAGCAGTTCTTC
NA TRBJ2-2 TRBV11-3 TRBD1 CASRPGQGDTGELFF TGTGCCAGCAGACCGGGACAGGGTGACACCGGGGAGCTGTTTTTT
NA TRBJ2-2 TRBV5-4 NA CASRTGTTNTGELFF TGTGCCAGCAGAACCGGGACAACGAACACCGGGGAGCTGTTTTTT
few TRBJ2-2 TRBV29-1 TRBD1 CSAQTGIGELFF TGCAGCGCCCAGACAGGGATCGGGGAGCTGTTTTTT
NA TRBJ1-5 TRBV7-8 NA CASSAGEPQHF TGTGCCAGCAGCGCGGGGGAACCCCAGCATTTT
few TRBJ1-1 TRBV27 TRBD1 CASSWTGGMNTEAFF TGTGCCAGCAGTTGGACAGGGGGGATGAACACTGAAGCTTTCTTT
NA TRBJ2-1 TRBV18 NA CASSPPSLSSYNEQFF TGTGCCAGCTCACCACCGTCGCTGAGCTCCTACAATGAGCAGTTCTTC
NA TRBJ2-7 TRBV9 TRBD2 CASSVGTGGSYEQYF TGTGCCAGCAGCGTAGGAACGGGGGGATCCTACGAGCAGTACTTC
NA TRBJ1-3 TRBV11-3 TRBD1 CASSPGTGVLSGNTIYF TGTGCCAGCAGCCCGGGGACAGGGGTCCTCTCTGGAAACACCATATATTTT
NA TRBJ1-1 TRBV18 NA CASSLTENTEAFF TGTGCCAGCTCACTGACAGAGAACACTGAAGCTTTCTTT
NA TRBJ2-7 TRBV9 TRBD1 CASSPRDRGFHEQYF TGTGCCAGCAGCCCCCGGGACAGGGGATTCCACGAGCAGTACTTC
NA TRBJ2-1 TRBV7-7 TRBD2 CASSLLGLAGEKGEQFF TGTGCTAGCAGTTTACTCGGACTAGCGGGAGAAAAGGGTGAGCAGTTCTTC
NA TRBJ1-6 TRBV2 TRBD1 CASKDPDRGRSSPLHF TGTGCCAGCAAGGACCCCGACAGGGGGCGATCTTCACCCCTCCACTTT
NA TRBJ1-2 TRBV7-9 TRBD1 CASSFNWGQRKVYGYTF TGTGCCAGCAGCTTCAACTGGGGACAGAGAAAAGTCTATGGCTACACCTTC
NA TRBJ2-7 TRBV4-1 NA CASSMTFISYEQYF TGCGCCAGCAGCATGACATTTATCTCCTACGAGCAGTACTTC
NA TRBJ1-3 TRBV5-1 TRBD1 CASSWTGTGVSGNTIYF TGCGCCAGCAGCTGGACCGGGACAGGGGTCTCTGGAAACACCATATATTTT
NA TRBJ2-1 TRBV6-4 TRBD2 CASSRVAGGLHEQFF TGTGCCAGCAGTCGCGTGGCGGGGGGGCTGCATGAGCAGTTCTTC
NA TRBJ2-1 TRBV5-1 TRBD2 CASSATSGSYNEQFF TGCGCCAGCAGCGCTACTAGCGGGTCCTACAATGAGCAGTTCTTC
once TRBJ1-3 TRBV29-1 NA CSVSGRSLSGNTIYF TGCAGCGTTTCAGGCCGGTCACTCTCTGGAAACACCATATATTTT
NA TRBJ2-3 TRBV7-6 TRBD2 CASQTSGRTDTQYF TGTGCCAGCCAGACTAGCGGGCGCACAGATACGCAGTATTTT
NA TRBJ1-1 TRBV5-6 NA CASSPWGGPNTEAFF TGTGCCAGCAGCCCATGGGGAGGGCCGAACACTGAAGCTTTCTTT
NA TRBJ2-3 TRBV15 NA CATSRAVSGLLTDTQYF TGTGCCACCAGCAGGGCAGTAAGCGGGTTGTTAACAGATACGCAGTATTTT
NA TRBJ1-1 TRBV11-3 TRBD1 CASSPRTGWDTEAFF TGTGCCAGCAGCCCACGGACAGGCTGGGACACTGAAGCTTTCTTT
NA TRBJ1-1 TRBV7-9 NA CASSSIQGSAGVNTEAFF TGTGCCAGCAGCTCAATTCAGGGGTCGGCCGGGGTGAACACTGAAGCTTTCTTT
once TRBJ1-2 TRBV4-1 TRBD1 CASSQDERGRDRGRRSYGYTF TGCGCCAGCAGCCAAGATGAAAGGGGCCGGGACAGGGGGCGCCGGAGCTATGGCTACACCTTC
once TRBJ2-3 TRBV5-4 TRBD2 CASSLKGGSDTQYF TGTGCCAGCAGCTTGAAGGGAGGGTCAGATACGCAGTATTTT
NA TRBJ1-2 TRBV14 TRBD1 CASSQTGVIYGYTF TGTGCCAGCAGCCAAACAGGGGTGATCTATGGCTACACCTTC
NA TRBJ1-5 TRBV19 TRBD1 CASSNRTGFYNQPQHF TGTGCCAGTAGTAATCGGACAGGTTTCTACAATCAGCCCCAGCATTTT
NA TRBJ1-1 TRBV6-1 TRBD1 CASGEQTGGTEAFF TGTGCCAGCGGAGAGCAAACAGGGGGCACTGAAGCTTTCTTT
NA TRBJ2-2 TRBV29-1 TRBD1 CSGTGANTGELFF TGCAGCGGAACAGGGGCGAACACCGGGGAGCTGTTTTTT
few TRBJ2-2 TRBV19 NA CASSIGTETGELFF TGTGCCAGTAGTATAGGGACAGAGACCGGGGAGCTGTTTTTT
NA TRBJ1-5 TRBV2 TRBD1 CASSDRGYSNQPQHF TGTGCCAGCAGTGACAGGGGGTACAGCAATCAGCCCCAGCATTTT
NA TRBJ1-4 TRBV5-4 TRBD1 CASSSRRGRDTNEKLFF TGTGCCAGCAGCTCGCGCAGGGGGCGGGATACTAATGAAAAACTGTTTTTT
NA TRBJ2-6 TRBV6-1 NA CASSAGSSGANVLTF TGTGCCAGCAGTGCCGGGAGCTCTGGGGCCAACGTCCTGACTTTC
NA TRBJ1-1 TRBV7-8 NA CASSFRQRNTEAFF TGTGCCAGCAGCTTCCGACAAAGGAACACTGAAGCTTTCTTT
NA TRBJ1-2 TRBV23-1 NA CASSSGALASGYTF TGCGCCAGCAGTTCAGGGGCCTTAGCTAGTGGCTACACCTTC
NA TRBJ2-5 TRBV15 TRBD1 CATSSDRDGETQYF TGTGCCACCAGCAGCGACAGGGATGGGGAGACCCAGTACTTC
NA TRBJ1-5 TRBV6-5 NA CASSPTAYNQPQHF TGTGCCAGCAGTCCGACAGCTTACAATCAGCCCCAGCATTTT
NA TRBJ1-2 TRBV11-2 TRBD1 CASSSVKTGLYGYTF TGTGCCAGCAGCTCCGTTAAGACAGGGCTGTATGGCTACACCTTC